This T cell receptor (beta chain) was recorded in a study of blood T cells in healthy people across ages. Findings and limits, study-wide: Diversity estimates from one million T cells were considered underestimates.

This clonotype was detected many times. Its antigen is unidentified. The CDR3 runs to 14 residues. Trimming cost V 5 bases and J 4 bases; bases outside gene matches: 6. Germline loops: CDR1 KGHSH, CDR2 LQKENI. A second PCR of 7 to 11 cycles used a sample-barcoded 5' primer and a J-beta primer mix. TCRdb independently ran MiXCR on the 5' RACE reads; one entry per CDR3 protein. Among 600,000 or so distinct CDR3 sequences listed, around 31% were seen once. This receptor was obtained from a woman over 75 in good health. This chain links TRBV18 with TRBJ1-2, with TRBD1 matching over 8 bases. Sequenced material: blood. CDR3 residues: CASSTDRGVYGYTF. The CDR3 nucleotides are TGTGCCAGCTCAACTGACAGGGGAGTCTATGGCTACACCTTC.